This T cell receptor (beta chain) emerged from a study of T cell responses to AZD1222 COVID-19 vaccine. Study-wide findings and caveats: Spike-specific TCR depth and breadth grew after two AZD1222 doses.

Regarding this clone: As yet, its antigen is unknown.

The data were produced by immunoSEQ multiplex PCR, yet TCRdb's version contains in-frame clones alone and is incomplete. The table lists about 120,000 clones, 85% to 95% of them singletons. This CDR3 is 14 amino acids long. Germline lookup yields CDR1 SGDLS and CDR2 YYNGEE. Deletions cut 0 bases from V and 2 bases from J, with 9 bases between. The chain combines TRBV9 with TRBJ2-7; the D gene is possibly TRBD1 (5 bases). The TCR was taken from an adult who received the AZD1222 COVID-19 vaccine. The sample in question was peripheral blood, obtained 28 days after the second AZD1222 dose. The CDR3 protein is CASSVESGPYEQYF. The CDR3 DNA is TGTGCCAGCAGCGTAGAGTCAGGGCCCTACGAGCAGTACTTC.